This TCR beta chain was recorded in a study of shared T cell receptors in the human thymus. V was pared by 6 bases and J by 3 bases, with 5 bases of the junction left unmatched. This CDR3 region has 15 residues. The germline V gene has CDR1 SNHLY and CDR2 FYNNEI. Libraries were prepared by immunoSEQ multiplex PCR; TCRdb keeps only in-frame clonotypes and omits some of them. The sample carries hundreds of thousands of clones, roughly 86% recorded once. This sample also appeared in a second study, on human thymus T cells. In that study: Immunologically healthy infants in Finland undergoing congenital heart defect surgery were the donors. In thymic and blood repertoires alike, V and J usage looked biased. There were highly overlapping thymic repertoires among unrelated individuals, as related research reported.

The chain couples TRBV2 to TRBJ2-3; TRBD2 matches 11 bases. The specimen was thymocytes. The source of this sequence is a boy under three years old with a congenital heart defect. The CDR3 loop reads CASSKRLAGTDTQYF. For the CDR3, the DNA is TGTGCCAGCAGCAAAAGACTAGCGGGAACAGATACGCAGTATTTT.